This T cell receptor beta chain was retrieved from a study of T cell responses to AZD1222 COVID-19 vaccine. Study-wide findings and caveats: Clonal diversity was possibly underestimated; the donors were predominantly white British and more often female. The repertoires were collected only after the peak T cell response.

Repertoires were generated with immunoSEQ multiplex PCR, while TCRdb's copy carries only in-frame clones and drops some. This sample carries roughly 250,000 clones, approximately 95% of them seen once, and the ten largest clones take around 0.5%. V lost 5 bases, J lost 6 bases, and 20 bases lay in between. The CDR3 runs 15 residues. CDR1 and CDR2 (germline): PRHDT, FYEKMQ (reference sequence). Note on this clone: Its matching antigen is unknown.

Sequenced material: peripheral blood, taken on day 0 of AZD1222 vaccination. The V gene is TRBV13, the J gene TRBJ2-7; a possible D gene is TRBD1 (6 bases). This TCR was sampled from an adult in good health. The CDR3, as DNA: TGTGCCAGCAGCACCTTGGGGGCTAGCTCCCTCGAGCAGTACTTC. Translated: CASSTLGASSLEQYF.